These T cell receptor beta chains were read from a single sample in a study of tumor-infiltrating lymphocytes in primary liver carcinoma. TCRdb redid the calling of the multiplex PCR reads with MiXCR, one entry per CDR3 protein. The data hold about 310,000 distinct CDR3 sequences, with around three fifths observed a single time. What was sequenced was peripheral blood. Receptors originate from a woman in her 30s with primary liver carcinoma and hepatitis B virus infection. Both conserved end residues are part of each CDR3.

J | V | CDR3
TRBJ1-1 | TRBV12-3/TRBV12-4 | CASSFPGPGDAFF
TRBJ2-2 | TRBV11-3 | CASRQGTNTGELFF
TRBJ2-6 | TRBV11-3 | CASSSHHGRSGTNVLTF
TRBJ2-7 | TRBV30 | CAWSAQAGAGEQYF
TRBJ2-5 | TRBV12-3/TRBV12-4 | CASRPRGDETQYF
TRBJ1-4 | TRBV25-1 | CASRFSNEKLFF
TRBJ2-3 | TRBV5-4 | CASSSARGEDTQYF
TRBJ2-1 | TRBV13 | CASSSPQFF
TRBJ2-1 | TRBV5-1 | CASSLTTGTNEQFF
TRBJ1-1 | TRBV12-3/TRBV12-4 | CASSLAGLNTEAFF
TRBJ2-5 | TRBV5-6 | CASNSTGTGSRETQYF
TRBJ2-1 | TRBV29-1 | CSVPGTSGRRYNEQFF
TRBJ2-2 | TRBV29-1 | CSFEVGSATGELFF
TRBJ1-4 | TRBV4-1 | CASSQPTDPGRGKLFF
TRBJ2-5 | TRBV5-5 | CASSQTWGTHYF
TRBJ1-4 | TRBV5-4 | CASSSDRGNEKLFF
TRBJ2-4 | TRBV28 | CASSLTRVIAKNIQYF
TRBJ2-3 | TRBV29-1 | CSVTGRKEGSTDTQYF
TRBJ2-1 | TRBV6-5 | CASSYRPLAGASNEQFF
TRBJ2-1 | TRBV10-2 | CASQDGGSGSYNEQFF
TRBJ2-3 | TRBV6-2/TRBV6-3 | CASSLSLPSTDTQYF
TRBJ1-2 | TRBV7-8 | CASSGFGFYTF
TRBJ2-1 | TRBV12-3/TRBV12-4 | CASSLRQGQKNEQFF
TRBJ2-5 | TRBV6-5 | CASSLSLAGVGETQYF
TRBJ1-2 | TRBV6-2/TRBV6-3 | CASISPQGALNYGYTF
TRBJ1-6 | TRBV7-9 | CASSSSGYSLHF
TRBJ2-2 | TRBV6-5 | CASSYSGGSTNTRELFF
TRBJ2-3 | TRBV11-2 | CASSFGGRDTDTQYF
TRBJ1-1 | TRBV11-3 | CASAMTAEAFF
TRBJ2-7 | TRBV6-5 | CASSGSDRPSGYEQYF
TRBJ2-5 | TRBV29-1 | CSVGDRQGPVGAQYF
TRBJ1-5 | TRBV6-5 | CASSVRGGSQPQHF
TRBJ1-6 | TRBV6-5 | CASSSTGPYNSPLHF
TRBJ2-5 | TRBV11-2 | CASSLGWAGWAQYF
TRBJ1-2 | TRBV5-1 | CASSLDTASNYGYTF
TRBJ2-5 | TRBV30 | CAWSKTLQETQYF
TRBJ1-1 | TRBV4-1 | CASGQNQDEAFF
TRBJ2-3 | TRBV5-4 | CASSRTSGITDTQYF
TRBJ2-7 | TRBV5-4 | CASSLDAGAYEQYF
TRBJ2-1 | TRBV12-3/TRBV12-4 | CASSLPPGEKGKFF
TRBJ1-1 | TRBV6-5 | CASSHPGTEAFF
TRBJ1-2 | TRBV7-9 | CASSLASGELGYGYTF
TRBJ2-1 | TRBV5-1 | CASSPRSGNYNEQFF
TRBJ1-1 | TRBV7-9 | CASSPPQGGWTDAFF
TRBJ2-2 | TRBV29-1 | CSAGTGSTGELFF
TRBJ2-7 | TRBV29-1 | CSVLGQPPRDYELYF
TRBJ2-3 | TRBV6-2/TRBV6-3 | CASSQREASTDTQYF
TRBJ1-6 | TRBV6-1 | CASSEPGGPLHF
TRBJ1-1 | TRBV11-2 | CANNLSQTEAFF